What follows are 30 T cell receptor beta chains derived from one specimen sequenced in a study of T cells in Graves' hyperthyroidism and ophthalmopathy (dated by TCRdb to between 2018 and 2021). The receptor library was made with multiplex PCR. TCRdb names Illumina HiSeq 2000 as the instrument used. The TCR beta CDR3 regions were amplified from the RNA transcripts. For the first round of RT-PCR on the TCR CDR3, the HTBI primer set was used together with the Qiagen OneStep RT-PCR kit. TCRdb handled the public reads itself, with Q25 trimming in fastp and clone calling in MiXCR, and kept productive beta chains. When rows share a CDR3 protein, they turn into one entry using the most common DNA and genes. Counted in this sample were a few hundred thousand distinct CDR3 sequences; 12% to 15% of them appeared once. The top ten clonotypes cover about 14% of the sample. The sequenced material came from blood. These TCRs come from a woman in her forties with Graves' hyperthyroidism.

This clonotype was detected only a few times. The rearrangement uses TRBV24-1 and TRBJ2-1; no definite D call. CDR1 and CDR2 from the germline V gene are KGHDR and SFDVKD. The CDR3 is 12 amino acids. Trimming stripped 4 bases from V and 11 bases from J, with 11 bases between. CDR3 amino acids: CATSENSPKQFF. CDR3 sequence (DNA): TGTGCCACCAGTGAAAATAGCCCCAAGCAGTTCTTC.

The genes are TRBV6-2 or TRBV6-3 and TRBJ1-6, with 7 positions matching TRBD1. Germline assignment: CDR1 MNHEY and CDR2 SVGEGT. This CDR3 is 15 amino acids long. Trimming at V came to 4 bases and at J to 1 base, leaving 1 base not matched to a gene. CDR3 sequence (DNA): TGTGCCAGCAGTTCCAGGGGGTCCTATAATTCACCCCTCCACTTT. This translates into CASSSRGSYNSPLHF.

This clonotype was counted at least ten times. The chain recombines TRBV6-5 with TRBJ2-7; 8 nucleotides match TRBD1. V shed 0 bases, J shed 1 base, and the junction held 5 bases outside the gene matches. The CDR3 extends over 16 amino acids. From germline, CDR1 is MNHEY and CDR2 SVGAGI. Written as DNA, the CDR3 is TGTGCCAGCAGTTACTCATACAGGGGGGTGTCCTACGAGCAGTACTTC. Protein: CASSYSYRGVSYEQYF.

This clonotype was picked up many times. The chain uses TRBV7-8 and TRBJ1-1; D ambiguous. CDR1 and CDR2 from the germline V gene are SGHVS and FQNEAQ. This CDR3 spans 14 amino acids. Trimming removed 1 base from V and 5 bases from J, with 11 bases in between. CDR3 sequence reads: CASSLVSGGTEAFF. The DNA for the CDR3 is TGTGCCAGCAGCTTAGTTTCCGGAGGGACTGAAGCTTTCTTT.

The V gene is TRBV6-1, the J gene TRBJ1-6; D is undetermined. The CDR3 contains 14 residues. CDR1 MNHNS and CDR2 SASEGT come from the germline V gene. Trimming stripped 5 bases from V and 8 bases from J, with 13 bases between. The CDR3: CASSSARPDSPLHF. DNA for the CDR3: TGTGCCAGCAGTTCCGCCCGGCCCGATTCACCCCTCCACTTT.

The sample holds a few counts of this clonotype. This sequence joins TRBV5-1 and TRBJ1-1, with TRBD1 as a possible D gene (6 bases). The CDR3 is 16 residues long. Germline lookup yields CDR1 SGHRS and CDR2 YFSETQ. Deletions cut 0 bases from V and 0 bases from J, with 12 bases between. CDR3: CASSLGLDRMNTEAFF. The CDR3 region has the DNA TGCGCCAGCAGCTTGGGGCTGGACAGAATGAACACTGAAGCTTTCTTT.

The J gene is TRBJ1-1, the V gene TRBV29-1, with 9 positions matching TRBD1. The CDR3 runs to 13 residues. The trim removed 8 bases at V and 4 bases at J, leaving 8 bases unmatched. Germline V gives CDR1 SQVTM, CDR2 ANQGSEA. The CDR3 protein is CSWGQGMVTEAFF. The DNA of the CDR3 is TGCAGCTGGGGACAGGGAATGGTCACTGAAGCTTTCTTT.

This clonotype was seen at least ten times. V and J are TRBV6-1 and TRBJ2-1; 12 bases fit TRBD2. V lost 3 bases, J lost 9 bases, and 3 bases stayed unmatched. Germline assignment: CDR1 MNHNS and CDR2 SASEGT. The CDR3 is 14 amino acids. The CDR3 here is CASSETSGRGEQFF. CDR3 in DNA: TGTGCCAGCAGTGAGACTAGCGGGAGAGGTGAGCAGTTCTTC.

This clonotype was picked up a small number of times. The gene calls are TRBV7-9 and TRBJ2-2; 12 bases are a match to TRBD2. From germline, CDR1 is SEHNR and CDR2 FQNEAQ (reference sequence). The CDR3 is 16 residues long. The J segment lost 5 bases and the V segment lost 5 bases, leaving 6 bases of the junction unmatched. CDR3 protein: CASSPTGTSGTGELFF. CDR3 nucleotide sequence: TGTGCCAGCAGCCCGACCGGGACTAGCGGGACCGGGGAGCTGTTTTTT.

This clonotype occurred a few times. V gene TRBV20-1 combines with J gene TRBJ2-3; D not resolved. V was pared by 3 bases and J by 1 base, with 11 bases between. In germline, CDR1 is DFQATT, CDR2 SNEGSKA (reference sequence). The CDR3 spans 14 residues. The CDR3 spells CSARVPYGTDTQYF. CDR3 DNA sequence: TGCAGTGCTAGGGTACCTTACGGCACAGATACGCAGTATTTT.

The chain joins TRBV27 to TRBJ1-6; D remains unclear. The CDR3 consists of 13 residues. V lost 4 bases to trimming and J lost 8 bases, with 9 bases between them. The germline V gene encodes CDR1 MNHEY and CDR2 SMNVEV (reference sequence). In DNA form, the CDR3 reads TGTGCCAGCAGTTCACCTCCTTATTCACCCCTCCACTTT. Amino acid sequence: CASSSPPYSPLHF.

The chain couples TRBV4-1 to TRBJ2-7, with 13 bases that match TRBD2. This CDR3 spans 16 amino acids. Germline loops: CDR1 MGHRA, CDR2 YSYEKL. The V and J ends lost 0 bases and 5 bases, in that order; junction bases with no gene match: 4. CDR3 loop: CASSQELAGGPNEQYF. CDR3 sequence (DNA): TGCGCCAGCAGCCAAGAACTAGCGGGAGGGCCTAACGAGCAGTACTTC.

This clonotype was counted ten times or more. The chain joins TRBV18 to TRBJ2-1, with 8 bases lining up with TRBD1. This CDR3 spans 17 amino acids. CDR1 is KGHSH and CDR2 is LQKENI in the germline V gene. Trimming removed 0 bases from V and 6 bases from J; junction bases left unmatched: 10. The CDR3 loop is CASSPPVGQGAVNEQFF. Here the CDR3 DNA reads TGTGCCAGCTCACCACCGGTCGGGCAGGGGGCCGTCAATGAGCAGTTCTTC.

V and J are TRBV6-1 and TRBJ2-7; 10 nucleotides agree with TRBD1. Germline CDR1 MNHNS, CDR2 SASEGT. The V gene end was trimmed by 5 bases and the J gene end by 3 bases; junction bases not matched to a gene: 7. The CDR3 has 15 residues. The DNA of the CDR3 is TGTGCCAGCAGTCCCTGGACAGGGGGGAACTACGAGCAGTACTTC. Encoded protein: CASSPWTGGNYEQYF.

This clonotype was seen ten or more times. This rearrangement joins TRBV6-2 or TRBV6-3 to TRBJ2-7; 10 bases fit TRBD2. The V segment lost 6 bases and the J segment 3 bases; nucleotides outside the gene matches: 2. CDR3 size: 13 residues. The germline gives CDR1 MNHEY, CDR2 SVGEGT. Written as DNA, the CDR3 is TGTGCCAGCAGACTAGCGGGAAACTACGAGCAGTACTTC. Residues: CASRLAGNYEQYF.

Only a few counts were recorded for this clonotype. The CDR3 reads CASSQTSDPSYNEQFF. In DNA form, the CDR3 reads TGTGCCAGCAGCCAAACTAGCGATCCTTCCTACAATGAGCAGTTCTTC. The chain recombines TRBV6-2 or TRBV6-3 with TRBJ2-1, with 7 bases fitting TRBD2. Trimming removed 6 bases from V and 1 base from J; junction bases left unmatched: 9. CDR1 and CDR2 (germline): MNHEY, SVGEGT. This CDR3 has 16 residues.

This clonotype was picked up a small number of times. The chain employs TRBV7-3 and TRBJ2-1; D may be TRBD1 or TRBD2 (6 bases each). The CDR3 sequence is 16 residues long. The germline CDR1 and CDR2 sequences are SGHTA and FQGTGA. Trimming left V 6 bases short and J 4 bases short, with 19 bases between. The CDR3 bases are TGTGCCAGCAGTAGTAAGGGCGGGACAATGTACAATGAGCAGTTCTTC. As protein: CASSSKGGTMYNEQFF.

A few counts support this clonotype. The chain carries TRBV30 and TRBJ2-7; D is perhaps TRBD1 (6 bases). The V end lost 2 bases, the J end lost 9 bases, and 35 bases lay between the germline ends. CDR3 length: 19 residues. In germline, CDR1 is GTSNPN, CDR2 SVGIG (reference sequence). The CDR3 sequence is CAWSHWTAPSDYEHVRQYF. The CDR3 DNA reads as TGTGCCTGGAGTCATTGGACAGCCCCAAGCGACTACGAGCATGTAAGGCAGTACTTC.

In this sample, this clonotype turned up many times. The chain joins TRBV5-1 to TRBJ1-1; maybe TRBD1 (6 bases). The CDR3 spans 14 residues. V lost 4 bases to trimming and J lost 0 bases, with 10 bases between them. CDR1 SGHRS and CDR2 YFSETQ come from the germline V gene. The CDR3 sequence is CASSPDSMNTEAFF. The CDR3 nucleotides are TGCGCCAGCAGCCCGGACAGCATGAACACTGAAGCTTTCTTT.

The sample holds many counts of this clonotype. The chain carries TRBV28 and TRBJ2-7, with D unresolved. The CDR3 extends over 14 amino acids. Trimming cost V 7 bases and J 3 bases, with 16 bases left between them. Per the germline V gene, CDR1 is MDHEN and CDR2 is SYDVKM. CDR3 sequence: CASIGPSANYEQYF. As DNA, the CDR3 is TGTGCCAGCATTGGACCCTCTGCAAACTACGAGCAGTACTTC.

There are a few counts of this clonotype. The rearrangement joins TRBV10-1 to TRBJ2-2, with 9 positions matching TRBD1. The CDR3 totals 17 residues. Germline V gene data show CDR1 as WNHNN and CDR2 as SYGVQD (reference sequence). V dropped 3 bases and J dropped 6; count of bases not matched to a gene: 11. The CDR3 sequence: CASSDSGTGWRSGELFF. DNA for the CDR3: TGCGCCAGCAGTGATTCCGGGACAGGGTGGAGATCCGGGGAGCTGTTTTTT.

This clonotype has a count of ten or more. The chain uses TRBV7-8 and TRBJ2-2; tentatively, D is TRBD2 (6 bases). Germline values: CDR1 SGHVS, CDR2 FQNEAQ. Trimming left V 4 bases short and J 4 bases short, with 16 bases between. The CDR3 sequence is 16 residues long. The CDR3 sequence is CASSYQPSVGTGELFF. The DNA of the CDR3 is TGTGCCAGCAGCTATCAACCTAGCGTGGGCACCGGGGAGCTGTTTTTT.

The table lists this clonotype with many counts. This chain connects TRBV18 to TRBJ2-7; D possibly uses TRBD1 or TRBD2 (5 bases each). Trimming removed 6 bases from V and 3 bases from J, with 18 bases in between. Germline V lookup: CDR1 KGHSH, CDR2 LQKENI. This CDR3 region has 15 residues. In DNA, the CDR3 is TGTGCCAGCTCCCCAAGTGGGGGTGGGGGCTACGAGCAGTACTTC. Its translation: CASSPSGGGGYEQYF. The variable domain in full, completed from reference TRBV18 and TRBJ2-7, reads NAGVMQNPRHLVRRRGQEARLRCSPMKGHSHVYWYRQLPEEGLKFMVYLQKENIIDESGMPKERFSAEFPKEGPSILRIQQVVRGDSAAYFCASSPSGGGGYEQYFGPGTRLTVT.

This clonotype was found a few times. The rearrangement uses TRBV19 and TRBJ1-5; D call uncertain. This CDR3 is built from 17 residues. With 6 bases removed from V and 4 bases from J, the gap between germline ends came to 22 bases. Germline CDR1 reads LNHDA; CDR2 reads SQIVND (reference sequence). The CDR3 bases are TGTGCCAGTAGAATTGGCAGCGCTGGACTAGGGAATCAGCCCCAGCATTTT. It is translated as CASRIGSAGLGNQPQHF.

This clonotype was observed many times. The chain has TRBV27 and TRBJ2-7, with 10 bases matching TRBD1. The CDR3 has 13 amino acids. V lost 8 bases, J lost 2 bases, and 3 bases stayed unmatched. The germline V gene has CDR1 MNHEY and CDR2 SMNVEV (reference sequence). The CDR3 coding sequence is TGTGCCAGCTCGGGGACAGGGGCCTACGAGCAGTACTTC. As protein: CASSGTGAYEQYF.

Note on this clonotype: Being one base from a much bigger clone, this may be a read error. The V call is TRBV30, the J call TRBJ2-1; a possible D gene is TRBD2 (6 bases). The DNA matches TRBJ2-7 better at its end, which makes the J call doubtful. The CDR3 consists of 14 residues. Germline loops: CDR1 GTSNPN, CDR2 SVGIG (reference sequence). CDR3 nucleotides: TGTGCCTGGAGTGTCCGTGGGAGGTCGAATGAGCAGTACTTC. The encoded protein is CAWSVRGRSNEQYF.

This chain links TRBV12-3 or TRBV12-4 with TRBJ2-4, with 7 bases fitting TRBD2. This CDR3 is built from 13 residues. J lost 9 bases, V lost 5 bases, and 7 bases had no gene match. The CDR3 here is CASSETSRSIQYF. In DNA form, the CDR3 reads TGTGCCAGCAGTGAGACTAGCCGGAGCATTCAGTACTTC.

Ten or more counts support this clonotype. CDR3 bases: TGTGCCAGCAGTCCCCAAAGGACATCTTATTACGAGCAGTACTTC. Protein product: CASSPQRTSYYEQYF. V usage is TRBV28 and J usage is TRBJ2-7; perhaps TRBD1 as D (5 bases). The CDR3 is 15 residues long. Trimming pared 5 bases from V and 4 bases from J, leaving 18 bases between. The germline gives CDR1 MDHEN, CDR2 SYDVKM.

A few counts support this clonotype. This chain joins TRBV6-1 and TRBJ2-3, with 8 positions matching TRBD2. Trimming removed 3 bases from V and 1 base from J; junction bases left unmatched: 15. This CDR3 contains 19 residues. Germline V CDR1 and CDR2: MNHNS, SASEGT. The CDR3 bases are TGTGCCAGCAGTGATGGTAGCGGGAAGTGGATAAAGGGCACAGATACGCAGTATTTT. It codes for CASSDGSGKWIKGTDTQYF.

In this sample, this clonotype turned up many times. The chain couples TRBV3-1 to TRBJ2-3, with D uncertain. Germline CDR1 is LGHDT and CDR2 is YNNKEL (reference sequence). This CDR3 spans 15 amino acids. V lost 4 bases, J lost 3 bases, and 14 bases lay in between. The CDR3 bases are TGTGCCAGCAGCCCCAGAGGTTCGGGTACAGATACGCAGTATTTT. Translation: CASSPRGSGTDTQYF.